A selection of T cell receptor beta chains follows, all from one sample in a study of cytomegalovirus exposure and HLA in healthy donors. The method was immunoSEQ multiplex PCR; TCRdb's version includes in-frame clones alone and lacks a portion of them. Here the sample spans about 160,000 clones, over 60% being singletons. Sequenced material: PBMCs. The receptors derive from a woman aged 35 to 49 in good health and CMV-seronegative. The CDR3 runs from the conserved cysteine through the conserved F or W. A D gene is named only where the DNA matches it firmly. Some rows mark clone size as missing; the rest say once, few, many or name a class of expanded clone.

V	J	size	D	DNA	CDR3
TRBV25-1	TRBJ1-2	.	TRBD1	TGTGCCAGCAGTGGGACAGGGATACCTGGGAACTATGGCTACACCTTC	CASSGTGIPGNYGYTF
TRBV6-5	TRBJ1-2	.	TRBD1	TGTGCCAGCAGTTCCCGCTGGGACAGGGTCGATGGCTACACCTTC	CASSSRWDRVDGYTF
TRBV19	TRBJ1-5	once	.	TGTGCCAGTAGCGACCCGAGGGGGAGCAATCAGCCCCAGCATTTT	CASSDPRGSNQPQHF
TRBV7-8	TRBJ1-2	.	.	TGTGCCAGCAGCCTACAGGGCCCCTTGAGTGGCTACACCTTC	CASSLQGPLSGYTF
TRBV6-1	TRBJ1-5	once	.	TGTGCCAGCAGTGGGAGGAGGTCAGCTGATCAGCCCCAGCATTTT	CASSGRRSADQPQHF
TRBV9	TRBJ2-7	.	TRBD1	TGTGCCAGCAGCCCCCGGGACAGCCCCTCCTACGAGCAGTACTTC	CASSPRDSPSYEQYF
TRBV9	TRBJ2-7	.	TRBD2	TGTGCCAGCAGCAAATTAGCGGGGCTCGGGGAGCAGTACTTC	CASSKLAGLGEQYF
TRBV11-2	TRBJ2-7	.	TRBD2	TGTGCCAGCAGCATAATTAGCGGGGGGCCCGGCGAGCAGTACTTC	CASSIISGGPGEQYF
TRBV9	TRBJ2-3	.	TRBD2	TGTGCCAGCAGCGTAGACGTTTTTGGGGCTAGCGGGGGACCTCCCCAGTATTTT	CASSVDVFGASGGPPQYF
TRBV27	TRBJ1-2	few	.	TGTGCCAGCCGCAATCGGGGGGTGAGGGGTGGCTACACCTTC	CASRNRGVRGGYTF
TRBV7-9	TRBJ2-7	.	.	TGTGCCAGCAGCATAGGGTACGAGCAGTACTTC	CASSIGYEQYF
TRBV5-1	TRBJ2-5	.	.	TGCGCCAGCAGCCCCCAGCGGCCGGCCCAAGAGACCCAGTACTTC	CASSPQRPAQETQYF
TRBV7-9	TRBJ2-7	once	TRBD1	TGTGCCAGCAGCTCCCGGGACAGCTCCTACGAGCAGTACTTC	CASSSRDSSYEQYF
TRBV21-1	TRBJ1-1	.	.	TGTGCCAGCAGCAAAAAGAGCGGACTGGATGAAGCTTTCTTT	CASSKKSGLDEAFF
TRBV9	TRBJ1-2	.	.	TGTGCCAGCAGCCCTGGGGGCACTTCCCAAAACTATGGCTACACCTTC	CASSPGGTSQNYGYTF
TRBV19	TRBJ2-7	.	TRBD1	TGTGCCAGTAGTTTACAGGGGGCAAGGTACGAGCAGTACTTC	CASSLQGARYEQYF
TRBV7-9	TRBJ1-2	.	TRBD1	TGTGCCAGCAGCTCGTGGGGACAGGGTAGCTATGGCTACACCTTC	CASSSWGQGSYGYTF
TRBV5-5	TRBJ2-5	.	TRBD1	TGTGCCAGCAGCCGGACAGGAGAGACCCAGTACTTC	CASSRTGETQYF
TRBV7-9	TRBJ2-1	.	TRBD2	TGTGCCAGCAGCCTACTAGCGGGCTCCGTGTTCTTC	CASSLLAGSVFF
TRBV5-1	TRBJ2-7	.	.	TGCGCCAGCAGCCTTGGGTGGACAGACTCCTACGAGCAGTACTTC	CASSLGWTDSYEQYF
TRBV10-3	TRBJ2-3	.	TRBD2	TGTGCCATCAGTGAAGCTAGCGGGGGGAAGAGGACAGATACGCAGTATTTT	CAISEASGGKRTDTQYF
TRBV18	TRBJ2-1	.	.	TGTGCCAGCTCACCACCCTTAAGGGGTAACGAGCAGTTCTTC	CASSPPLRGNEQFF
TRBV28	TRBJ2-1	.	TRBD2	TGTGCCAGCAGTTTTGTCGGGGGGAAATACAATGAGCAGTTCTTC	CASSFVGGKYNEQFF
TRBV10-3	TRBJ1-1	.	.	TGTGCCATCAGTGAGTCAGGTCTTGGAGGGTCGGCTTTCTTT	CAISESGLGGSAFF
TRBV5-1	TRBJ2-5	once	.	TGCGCCAGCAGCTCCGGGCCCGGGGGAGAGACCCAGTACTTC	CASSSGPGGETQYF
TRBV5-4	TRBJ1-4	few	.	TGTGCCAGCAGCGCGGAACATAATGAAAAACTGTTTTTT	CASSAEHNEKLFF
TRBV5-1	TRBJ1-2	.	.	TGCGCCAGCAGCGTAGAGAGGGGGAACTATGGCTACACCTTC	CASSVERGNYGYTF
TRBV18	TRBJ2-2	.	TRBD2	TGTGCCAGCTCACCACGGAGCGGGGTCGGGGAGCTGTTTTTT	CASSPRSGVGELFF
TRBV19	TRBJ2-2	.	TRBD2	TGTGCCAGTAGTATCGGGGGGGGGTGGGACACCGGGGAGCTGTTTTTT	CASSIGGGWDTGELFF
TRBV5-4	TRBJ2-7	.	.	TGTGCCAGCAGCCCGGGGGGGACAGGGAGGGTCGAGCAGTACTTC	CASSPGGTGRVEQYF
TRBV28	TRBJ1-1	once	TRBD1	TGTGCCAGCAGTTTCCTGCAGGGGGCTAACACTGAAGCTTTCTTT	CASSFLQGANTEAFF